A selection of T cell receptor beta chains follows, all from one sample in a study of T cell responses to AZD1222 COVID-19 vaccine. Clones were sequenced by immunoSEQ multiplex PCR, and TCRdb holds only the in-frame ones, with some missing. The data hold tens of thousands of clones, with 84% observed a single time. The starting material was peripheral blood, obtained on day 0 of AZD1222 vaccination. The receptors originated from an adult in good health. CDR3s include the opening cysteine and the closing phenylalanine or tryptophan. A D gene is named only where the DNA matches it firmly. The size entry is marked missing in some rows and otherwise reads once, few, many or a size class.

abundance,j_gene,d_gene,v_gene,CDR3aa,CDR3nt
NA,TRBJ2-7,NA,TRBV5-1,CASSLVTGYEQYF,TGCGCCAGCAGCTTGGTTACCGGGTACGAGCAGTACTTC
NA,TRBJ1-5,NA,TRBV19,CASMEQFRLFSNQPQHF,TGTGCCAGTATGGAACAGTTTCGGTTGTTTAGCAATCAGCCCCAGCATTTT
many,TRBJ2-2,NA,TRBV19,CASSISRNTGELFF,TGTGCCAGTAGTATCAGCCGGAACACCGGGGAGCTGTTTTTT
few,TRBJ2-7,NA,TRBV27,CASSSHRDSYEQYF,TGTGCCAGCAGTTCCCACAGGGATTCCTACGAGCAGTACTTC
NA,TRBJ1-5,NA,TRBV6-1,CASSAWGRSSNQPQHF,TGTGCCAGCAGTGCCTGGGGACGGAGTAGCAATCAGCCCCAGCATTTT
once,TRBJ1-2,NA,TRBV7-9,CASTSPQDGGPAYGYTF,TGTGCCAGCACCTCCCCCCAGGACGGAGGCCCGGCCTATGGCTACACCTTC
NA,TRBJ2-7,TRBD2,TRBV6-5,CASSYSFIAGGNEQYF,TGTGCCAGCAGTTACTCGTTCATAGCGGGGGGGAACGAGCAGTACTTC
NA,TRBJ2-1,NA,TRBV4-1,CASSQDRVSSYNEQFF,TGCGCCAGCAGCCAAGATAGGGTGAGCTCCTACAATGAGCAGTTCTTC
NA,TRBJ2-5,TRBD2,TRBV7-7,CASSLIGGASETQYF,TGTGCCAGCAGCTTAATCGGGGGGGCCTCGGAGACCCAGTACTTC
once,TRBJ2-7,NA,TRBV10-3,CAISESSALSYEQYF,TGTGCCATCAGTGAGTCTTCAGCCCTTTCTTACGAGCAGTACTTC
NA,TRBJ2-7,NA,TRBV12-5,CASGFQVLLGFLGNEQYF,TGTGCTAGTGGTTTCCAGGTCCTGCTAGGGTTCCTAGGGAACGAGCAGTACTTC
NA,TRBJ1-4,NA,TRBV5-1,CASSPDEATNEKLFF,TGCGCCAGCAGCCCGGACGAAGCAACTAATGAAAAACTGTTTTTT
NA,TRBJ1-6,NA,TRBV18,CASSPYGTGHNSPLHF,TGTGCCAGCTCACCTTACGGGACGGGTCATAATTCACCCCTCCACTTT
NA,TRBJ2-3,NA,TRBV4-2,CASSQEGRGALTDTQYF,TGTGCCAGCAGCCAAGAGGGACGGGGGGCCTTGACAGATACGCAGTATTTT
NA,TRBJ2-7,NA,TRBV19,CASSIEGGRYEQYF,TGTGCCAGTAGTATCGAGGGGGGCCGGTACGAGCAGTACTTC
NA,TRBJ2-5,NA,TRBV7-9,CASSFRTSGETQYF,TGTGCCAGCAGCTTCCGGACGAGCGGGGAGACCCAGTACTTC
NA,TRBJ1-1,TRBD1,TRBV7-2,CASSFGTGASYEAFF,TGTGCCAGCAGCTTTGGGACAGGGGCCTCGTATGAAGCTTTCTTT
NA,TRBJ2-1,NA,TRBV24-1,CATSTPGRNEQFF,TGTGCCACCAGTACCCCTGGGCGCAATGAGCAGTTCTTC
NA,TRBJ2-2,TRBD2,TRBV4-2,CASSQDSDSGRTGELFF,TGTGCCAGCAGCCAAGATTCCGACAGCGGGAGGACCGGGGAGCTGTTTTTT
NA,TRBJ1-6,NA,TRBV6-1,CASSETLGSNSPLHF,TGTGCCAGCAGTGAAACATTGGGCTCTAATTCACCCCTCCACTTT
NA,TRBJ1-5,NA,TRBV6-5,CASSYEGTQPQHF,TGTGCCAGCAGTTACGAGGGTACTCAGCCCCAGCATTTT
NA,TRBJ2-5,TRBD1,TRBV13,CASSPSISSWGQQETQYF,TGTGCCAGCAGTCCCAGTATTAGTTCGTGGGGACAGCAAGAGACCCAGTACTTC
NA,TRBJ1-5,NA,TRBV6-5,CASSYWGGQPQHF,TGTGCCAGCAGCTATTGGGGGGGCCAGCCCCAGCATTTT
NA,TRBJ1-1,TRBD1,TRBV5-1,CASSSSQGMNTEAFF,TGCGCCAGCAGCTCGTCACAGGGGATGAACACTGAAGCTTTCTTT
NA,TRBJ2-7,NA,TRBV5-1,CASSLEGNEQYF,TGCGCCAGCAGCTTGGAAGGGAACGAGCAGTACTTC
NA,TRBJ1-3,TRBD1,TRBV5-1,CASSNRGLRPFTSGNTIYF,TGCGCCAGCAGCAACAGGGGGCTGAGGCCCTTTACCTCTGGAAACACCATATATTTT
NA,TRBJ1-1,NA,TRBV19,CASSMRGGVGSTEAFF,TGTGCCAGTAGTATGAGAGGGGGTGTCGGGAGCACTGAAGCTTTCTTT
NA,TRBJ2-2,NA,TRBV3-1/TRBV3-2,CASSQWAGSNTGELFF,TGTGCCAGCAGCCAATGGGCAGGGTCGAACACCGGGGAGCTGTTTTTT
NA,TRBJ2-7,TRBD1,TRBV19,CASSKDTGTGEQYF,TGTGCCAGTAGTAAGGACACCGGGACAGGGGAACAGTACTTC
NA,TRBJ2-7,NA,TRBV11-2,CASSFGLSSYEQYF,TGTGCCAGCAGCTTCGGACTAAGCTCCTACGAGCAGTACTTC
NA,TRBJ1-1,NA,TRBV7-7,CASSLGVGTEAFF,TGTGCCAGCAGCCTTGGGGTAGGCACTGAAGCTTTCTTT
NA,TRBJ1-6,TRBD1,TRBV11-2,CASSLDQGVNSPLHF,TGTGCCAGCAGCTTAGATCAGGGGGTTAATTCACCCCTCCACTTT
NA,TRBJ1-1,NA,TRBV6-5,CASSTSRDPTEAFF,TGTGCCAGCAGTACAAGCCGGGATCCCACTGAAGCTTTCTTT
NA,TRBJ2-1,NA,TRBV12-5,CASGLRQNEQFF,TGTGCTAGTGGTTTGAGGCAGAATGAGCAGTTCTTC
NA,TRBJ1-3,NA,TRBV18,CASSLGGRSGNTIYF,TGTGCCAGCTCACTCGGGGGCCGCTCTGGAAACACCATATATTTT
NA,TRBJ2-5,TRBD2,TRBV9,CASSVGSGGAGETQYF,TGTGCCAGCAGCGTAGGTAGCGGGGGGGCCGGGGAGACCCAGTACTTC
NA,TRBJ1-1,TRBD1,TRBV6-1,CASSDGGTATLEAFF,TGTGCCAGCAGTGATGGGGGGACAGCTACTCTTGAAGCTTTCTTT
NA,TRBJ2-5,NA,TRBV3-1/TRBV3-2,CASSQVWDTQETQYF,TGTGCCAGCAGCCAAGTCTGGGACACCCAAGAGACCCAGTACTTC
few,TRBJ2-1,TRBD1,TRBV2,CASRVQGSSYNEQFF,TGTGCCAGCAGAGTACAGGGGAGCTCCTACAATGAGCAGTTCTTC
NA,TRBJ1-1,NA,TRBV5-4,CASRTALNTEAFF,TGTGCCAGCAGAACCGCTCTGAACACTGAAGCTTTCTTT
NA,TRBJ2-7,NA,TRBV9,CASSVEGADFYEQYF,TGTGCCAGCAGCGTAGAAGGAGCCGACTTCTACGAGCAGTACTTC